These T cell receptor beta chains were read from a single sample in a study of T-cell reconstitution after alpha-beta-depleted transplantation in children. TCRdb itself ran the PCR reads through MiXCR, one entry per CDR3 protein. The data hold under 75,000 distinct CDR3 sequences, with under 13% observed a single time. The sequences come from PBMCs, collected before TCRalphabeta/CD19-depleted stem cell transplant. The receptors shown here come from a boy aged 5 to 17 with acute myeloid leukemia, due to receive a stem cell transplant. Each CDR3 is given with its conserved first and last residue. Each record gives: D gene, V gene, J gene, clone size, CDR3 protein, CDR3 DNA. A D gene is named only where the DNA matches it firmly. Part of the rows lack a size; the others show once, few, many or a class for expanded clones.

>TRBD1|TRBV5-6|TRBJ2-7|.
CASNPGTGFFDEQYF
TGTGCCAGCAATCCCGGGACAGGGTTTTTTGACGAGCAGTACTTC
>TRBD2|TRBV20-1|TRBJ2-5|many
CSARQHTGLAARETQYF
TGCAGTGCTAGACAACATACAGGACTAGCGGCCCGCGAGACCCAGTACTTC
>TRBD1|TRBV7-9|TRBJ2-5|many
CASSMGTGGRETQYF
TGTGCCAGCAGCATGGGGACAGGGGGCAGGGAGACCCAGTACTTC
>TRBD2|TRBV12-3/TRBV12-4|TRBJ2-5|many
CASSMINPTSGGETQYF
TGTGCCAGCAGTATGATAAACCCGACTAGCGGGGGAGAGACCCAGTACTTC
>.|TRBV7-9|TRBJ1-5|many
CASSLAAAGSNQPQHF
TGTGCCAGCAGCTTAGCCGCTGCAGGGTCAAATCAGCCCCAGCATTTT
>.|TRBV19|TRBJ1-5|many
CASNPGRNQPQHF
TGTGCCAGTAATCCGGGGCGCAATCAGCCCCAGCATTTT
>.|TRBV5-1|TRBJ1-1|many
CASSPLRVGSEAFF
TGCGCCAGCAGCCCCCTTCGAGTAGGCTCTGAAGCTTTCTTT
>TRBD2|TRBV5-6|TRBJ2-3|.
CAMGFGAGDDTQYF
TGTGCCATGGGCTTCGGGGCGGGAGACGATACGCAGTATTTT
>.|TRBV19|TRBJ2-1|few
CASSIVASSSYNEQFF
TGTGCCAGTAGTATAGTTGCTTCAAGCTCCTACAATGAGCAGTTCTTC
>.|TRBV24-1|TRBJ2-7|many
CATSDPAGSREQYF
TGTGCCACCAGTGATCCTGCGGGGTCTAGGGAGCAGTACTTC
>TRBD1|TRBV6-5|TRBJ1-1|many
CASSRGTADTEAFF
TGTGCCAGCTCGCGTGGGACAGCCGACACTGAAGCTTTCTTT
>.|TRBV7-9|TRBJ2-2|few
CASSLGGSTTGELFF
TGTGCCAGCAGCTTAGGCGGTTCGACCACCGGGGAGCTGTTTTTT
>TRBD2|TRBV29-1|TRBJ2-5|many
CSVVAGGQETQYF
TGCAGCGTCGTAGCGGGGGGCCAAGAGACCCAGTACTTC
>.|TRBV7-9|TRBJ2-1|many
CASSLLGLGNEQFF
TGTGCCAGCAGCTTGTTGGGGTTGGGTAATGAGCAGTTCTTC
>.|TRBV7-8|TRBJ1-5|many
CASTDILNQPQHF
TGTGCCAGCACCGATATATTAAATCAGCCCCAGCATTTT
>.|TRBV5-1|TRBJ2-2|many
CASSLGYGELFF
TGCGCCAGCAGCTTAGGCTACGGAGAGCTGTTTTTT
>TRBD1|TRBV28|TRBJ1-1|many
CASSSLDRVNTEAFF
TGTGCCAGCAGTTCCCTTGACAGGGTGAACACTGAAGCTTTCTTT
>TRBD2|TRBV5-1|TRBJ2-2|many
CASSLEPGGGTGELFF
TGCGCCAGCAGCTTGGAACCCGGGGGGGGCACCGGGGAGCTGTTTTTT
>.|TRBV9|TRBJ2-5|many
CASSVVGETQYF
TGTGCCAGCAGCGTAGTGGGAGAGACCCAGTACTTC
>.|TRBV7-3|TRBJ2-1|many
CASSSGVLLDNEQFF
TGTGCCAGCAGCTCCGGGGTCCTCCTGGACAATGAGCAGTTCTTC
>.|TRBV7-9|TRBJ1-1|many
CASSSVSATEAFF
TGTGCCAGCAGCTCTGTGTCGGCCACTGAAGCTTTCTTT
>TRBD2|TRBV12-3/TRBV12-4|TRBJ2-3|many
CASSFYASGSTDTQYF
TGTGCCAGCAGTTTTTACGCTAGCGGGAGCACAGATACGCAGTATTTT
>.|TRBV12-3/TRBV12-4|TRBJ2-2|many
CASSLDGAGELFF
TGTGCCAGCAGTTTAGATGGGGCCGGGGAGCTGTTTTTT
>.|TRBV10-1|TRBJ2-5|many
CASRGQPPSTQYF
TGCGCCAGCCGCGGACAGCCTCCTTCGACCCAGTACTTC
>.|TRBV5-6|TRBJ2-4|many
CASSFRAVAKNIQYF
TGTGCCAGCAGCTTCCGGGCCGTAGCCAAAAACATTCAGTACTTC
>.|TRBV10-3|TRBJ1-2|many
CAISETLRVTNYGYTF
TGTGCCATCAGTGAGACTCTCCGGGTAACTAACTATGGCTACACCTTC
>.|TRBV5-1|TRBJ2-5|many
CASSLEAGAGETQYF
TGCGCCAGCAGCTTGGAGGCAGGGGCCGGAGAGACCCAGTACTTC
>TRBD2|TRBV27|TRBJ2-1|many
CASSLGPSGGNEQFF
TGTGCCAGCAGCCTAGGGCCTAGCGGGGGAAATGAGCAGTTCTTC
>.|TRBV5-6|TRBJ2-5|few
CASSLGGEEETQYF
TGTGCCAGCAGCTTGGGAGGAGAAGAAGAGACCCAGTACTTC
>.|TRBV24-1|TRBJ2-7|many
CATSDLGEQYF
TGTGCCACCAGTGATTTGGGCGAGCAGTACTTC
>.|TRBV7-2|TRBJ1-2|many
CASSSDPGGQYYGYTF
TGTGCCAGCAGCTCTGACCCCGGGGGGCAGTACTATGGCTACACCTTC
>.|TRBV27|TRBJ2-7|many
CASSHLGATTTYEQYF
TGTGCCAGCAGCCACCTAGGGGCTACTACAACCTACGAGCAGTACTTC
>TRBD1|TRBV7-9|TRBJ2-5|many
CASRPDREKTQYF
TGTGCCAGCAGACCCGACAGGGAGAAGACCCAGTACTTC
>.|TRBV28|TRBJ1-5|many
CASHSERYQPQHF
TGTGCCTCCCACTCTGAGAGATATCAGCCCCAGCATTTT
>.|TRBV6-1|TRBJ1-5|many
CASSQSHLGQPQHF
TGTGCCAGCAGTCAATCCCATCTCGGGCAGCCCCAGCATTTT